The 21 T cell receptor beta chains below were found in one sample sequenced in a study of blood T cell repertoires in COVID-19. Sequencing used immunoSEQ multiplex PCR; TCRdb keeps in-frame clones, though not all of them. The data hold 250,000 to 350,000 clones, with roughly 80% observed a single time. The sequenced material came from peripheral blood. All receptors derive from a human donor with COVID-19, enrolled during active disease. The donor label of this sample is uncertain.

The rearrangement joins TRBV9 to TRBJ2-1, with D hard to call. This CDR3 is 14 amino acids long. Trimming took off 0 bases at V and 0 bases at J, with 4 bases between the two ends. The germline V gene encodes CDR1 SGDLS and CDR2 YYNGEE. The CDR3 spells CASSVVSSYNEQFF. CDR3 coding DNA: TGTGCCAGCAGCGTAGTTAGCTCCTACAATGAGCAGTTCTTC.

The gene calls are TRBV5-1 and TRBJ2-1; 7 bases are a match to TRBD1. Germline V CDR1 and CDR2: SGHRS, YFSETQ. V was pared by 4 bases and J by 0 bases, with 4 bases of the junction left unmatched. CDR3 length equals 15 residues. The CDR3 sequence: CASSEDRTSYNEQFF. CDR3 nucleotide sequence: TGCGCCAGCAGCGAGGACAGGACCTCCTACAATGAGCAGTTCTTC.

The chain couples TRBV30 to TRBJ2-3, with D hard to call. The germline V and J ends were trimmed by 2 bases and 3 bases, with 3 bases remaining between them. The CDR3 is 11 residues long. From germline, CDR1 is GTSNPN and CDR2 SVGIG (reference sequence). CDR3 region: CAWSHTDTQYF. The CDR3 nucleotides are TGTGCCTGGAGTCATACAGATACGCAGTATTTT.

There are a few counts of this clone. V usage is TRBV7-3 and J usage is TRBJ2-7, with TRBD2 matching 9 bases. After removal of 5 bases from V and 3 bases from J, the junction contained 8 bases not matched to a gene. The CDR3 consists of 15 residues. Germline V lookup: CDR1 SGHTA, CDR2 FQGTGA. The chain's CDR3 is CASSREGTSFYEQYF. The CDR3 bases are TGTGCCAGCAGCCGAGAGGGGACTAGCTTCTACGAGCAGTACTTC.

V usage is TRBV4-1 and J usage is TRBJ1-2, with D hard to call. Trimming removed 3 bases at V and 4 bases at J, with 15 bases between. The germline V gene encodes CDR1 MGHRA and CDR2 YSYEKL. This CDR3 is 15 amino acids long. The chain's CDR3 is CASSQQPGGGYGYTF. The DNA of the CDR3 is TGCGCCAGCAGCCAGCAGCCGGGTGGAGGCTATGGCTACACCTTC.

This clone has just one count. The chain joins TRBV30 to TRBJ2-1; 10 bases align to TRBD2. The CDR3 runs 17 residues. Losses at the gene ends were 1 base for V and 6 bases for J; bases not matched to a gene: 12. Germline lookup yields CDR1 GTSNPN and CDR2 SVGIG (reference sequence). The CDR3 DNA sequence: TGTGCCTGGAGTGACCCCCGTACTAGCGGGAAAGCCAATGAGCAGTTCTTC. It is translated as CAWSDPRTSGKANEQFF.

The chain has TRBV28 and TRBJ1-1; D perhaps matches TRBD1 (5 bases). From germline, CDR1 is MDHEN and CDR2 SYDVKM. This CDR3 is 14 amino acids long. Trimming took 7 bases from V and 5 from J, leaving 17 bases between them. This chain's CDR3 is CASTLRTGGTEAFF. As DNA, the CDR3 is TGTGCCAGCACCCTCAGGACTGGGGGGACTGAAGCTTTCTTT. The complete variable domain, with remaining parts taken from reference TRBV28 and TRBJ1-1, reads DVKVTQSSRYLVKRTGEKVFLECVQDMDHENMFWYRQDPGLGLRLIYFSYDVKMKEKGDIPEGYSVSREKKERFSLILESASTNQTSMYLCASTLRTGGTEAFFGQGTRLTVV.

V and J are TRBV2 and TRBJ2-1; 8 nucleotides agree with TRBD2. There are 17 residues in the CDR3. After removal of 7 bases from V and 1 base from J, the junction contained 12 bases not matched to a gene. CDR1 SNHLY and CDR2 FYNNEI come from the germline V gene. The DNA for the CDR3 is TGTGCCAGCACCCCCAGGGCAAGCGGGAGTTCCTACAATGAGCAGTTCTTC. Residues: CASTPRASGSSYNEQFF. The full variable domain, its missing parts supplied by reference TRBV2 and TRBJ2-1, is EPEVTQTPSHQVTQMGQEVILRCVPISNHLYFYWYRQILGQKVEFLVSFYNNEISEKSEIFDDQFSVERPDGSNFTLKIRSTKLEDSAMYFCASTPRASGSSYNEQFFGPGTRLTVL.

The rearrangement joins TRBV7-8 to TRBJ1-1; the match to TRBD1 covers 7 bases. The germline V gene has CDR1 SGHVS and CDR2 FQNEAQ. The trim removed 5 bases at V and 1 base at J, leaving 19 bases unmatched. The CDR3 runs to 19 residues. CDR3 in DNA: TGTGCCAGCAGCCTTCCTCGAGTGGGACAGCTCCAAGGGAACACTGAAGCTTTCTTT. This gives the protein CASSLPRVGQLQGNTEAFF. Filled out from reference TRBV7-8 and TRBJ1-1, the complete variable domain reads GAGVSQSPRYKVAKRGQDVALRCDPISGHVSLFWYQQALGQGPEFLTYFQNEAQLDKSGLPSDRFFAERPEGSVSTLKIQRTQQEDSAVYLCASSLPRVGQLQGNTEAFFGQGTRLTVV.

The chain has TRBV14 and TRBJ1-1; a weak D match, TRBD1 (5 bases). The germline V gene has CDR1 SGHDN and CDR2 FVKESK. This CDR3 comprises 15 residues. V lost 4 bases and J lost 4, with 16 bases in between. The CDR3 reads CASSRGGLKVTEAFF. The CDR3 DNA is TGTGCCAGCAGCCGGGGCGGACTAAAAGTCACTGAAGCTTTCTTT.

The CDR3 sequence is CASSLRQGIDQPQHF. CDR3 sequence (DNA): TGTGCCAGCAGTTTACGGCAGGGAATAGATCAGCCCCAGCATTTT. V gene TRBV27 combines with J gene TRBJ1-5; D is perhaps TRBD1 (5 bases). The germline V gene encodes CDR1 MNHEY and CDR2 SMNVEV (reference sequence). The germline V and J ends were trimmed by 2 bases and 5 bases, with 13 bases remaining between them. The CDR3 runs to 15 residues.

This clone was counted once. The CDR3 here is CASSNTGLALRDTQYF. The CDR3 DNA reads as TGTGCCAGTAGTAATACGGGACTAGCGCTCCGAGATACGCAGTATTTT. The chain joins TRBV19 to TRBJ2-3, with 10 bases identical to TRBD2. V lost 4 bases and J lost 5; bases outside the gene matches: 9. CDR1 is LNHDA, CDR2 SQIVND, per germline (reference sequence). The CDR3 is 16 residues long.

The chain carries TRBV6-5 and TRBJ2-3; 7 bases are a match to TRBD2. The CDR3 spans 15 residues. Germline V lookup: CDR1 MNHEY, CDR2 SVGAGI. V lost 5 bases to trimming and J lost 6 bases; unmatched junction nucleotides: 11. The CDR3 protein is CASSPPQGGSDTQYF. The DNA of the CDR3 is TGTGCCAGCAGTCCCCCCCAGGGAGGGAGCGATACGCAGTATTTT.

The gene calls are TRBV6-5 and TRBJ2-1; 8 bases map to TRBD2. CDR3 length: 14 amino acids. V dropped 4 bases and J dropped 8; count of bases not matched to a gene: 7. The germline V gene encodes CDR1 MNHEY and CDR2 SVGAGI. The chain's CDR3 is CASSWGLVAHEQFF. CDR3 DNA sequence: TGTGCCAGCAGTTGGGGACTAGTAGCCCATGAGCAGTTCTTC.

The V gene is TRBV28, the J gene TRBJ2-3; a possible D gene is TRBD2 (6 bases). The CDR3 length is 15 residues. CDR1 and CDR2 from the germline V gene are MDHEN and SYDVKM. V lost 6 bases and J lost 5, with 18 bases in between. The CDR3 loop is CASRSQRAEEDTQYF. The CDR3 DNA sequence: TGTGCCAGCAGGTCTCAGCGGGCGGAGGAAGATACGCAGTATTTT.

V gene TRBV6-5 combines with J gene TRBJ1-1; a possible D gene is TRBD1 (5 bases). Germline values: CDR1 MNHEY, CDR2 SVGAGI. CDR3 length: 16 amino acids. Trimming shortened V by 0 bases and J by 6 bases, and 17 bases separated the two germline ends. Written as DNA, the CDR3 is TGTGCCAGCAGTTACTCGACGACTCCAGGGCGATCTGAAGCTTTCTTT. Its protein product is CASSYSTTPGRSEAFF.

V usage is TRBV24-1 and J usage is TRBJ2-5; TRBD2 might be the D (5 bases). Trimming cost V 6 bases and J 1 base, with 11 bases left between them. This CDR3 is built from 14 residues. The germline V gene encodes CDR1 KGHDR and CDR2 SFDVKD. The chain's CDR3 is CATSLPAGQETQYF. The DNA of the CDR3 is TGTGCCACCAGTCTCCCGGCGGGCCAAGAGACCCAGTACTTC.

The chain links TRBV11-3 to TRBJ2-1; 10 nucleotides match TRBD2. The V gene end was trimmed by 4 bases and the J gene end by 10 bases; junction bases not matched to a gene: 16. Looked up from germline, CDR1 is SGHNT and CDR2 is YENEEA. This CDR3 is built from 17 residues. The CDR3 DNA sequence: TGTGCCAGCAGCTCCCGAGAAGGAACTAGCGGGACGTCAGAGCAGTTCTTC. Its protein product is CASSSREGTSGTSEQFF. The full variable domain, in which reference TRBV11-3 and TRBJ2-1 provide the parts outside the CDR3, is EAGVVQSPRYKIIEKKQPVAFWCNPISGHNTLYWYLQNLGQGPELLIRYENEEAVDDSQLPKDRFSAERLKGVDSTLKIQPAELGDSAVYLCASSSREGTSGTSEQFFGPGTRLTVL.

V usage is TRBV29-1 and J usage is TRBJ2-2; 9 bases are a match to TRBD1. CDR1 and CDR2 (germline): SQVTM, ANQGSEA. V dropped 4 bases and J dropped 1; count of bases not matched to a gene: 13. CDR3 length: 18 amino acids. The CDR3 loop reads CSVGTGTGRLRNTGELFF. CDR3 sequence (DNA): TGCAGCGTTGGAACCGGGACAGGGCGACTCAGGAACACCGGGGAGCTGTTTTTT.

This chain connects TRBV2 to TRBJ2-7; 9 bases are shared with TRBD2. Germline CDR1 SNHLY, CDR2 FYNNEI. The CDR3 length is 15 residues. With 5 bases clipped from V and 3 bases from J, the junction kept 8 bases outside the gene matches. The CDR3: CASSRNSGGYYEQYF. CDR3 nucleotide sequence: TGTGCCAGCAGTCGAAATAGCGGGGGATACTACGAGCAGTACTTC.

Only a few counts were recorded for this clone. The chain couples TRBV6-1 to TRBJ2-5; no reliable D call. There are 15 residues in the CDR3. Germline V CDR1 and CDR2: MNHNS, SASEGT. V was shortened by 2 bases and J by 5 bases, with 15 bases between the two germline ends. CDR3 amino acids: CASSELRGGLETQYF. As DNA, the CDR3 is TGTGCCAGCAGTGAATTAAGAGGCGGTCTGGAGACCCAGTACTTC.